One and the same sample provided the 3 T cell receptor beta chains below, sequenced in a study of blood T cell repertoires in COVID-19. Sequenced by immunoSEQ multiplex PCR; TCRdb stores in-frame clones only, minus some. In the table there are fewer than 350,000 clones, roughly nine tenths of which are singletons. Sequencing was carried out using peripheral blood. Receptors originate from a woman aged 30 to 39 with COVID-19, enrolled during active disease.

This CDR3 reads CASSSPHDREETQYF. As DNA, the CDR3 is TGTGCCAGCAGCTCCCCTCACGACAGGGAAGAGACCCAGTACTTC. The chain links TRBV7-9 to TRBJ2-5; 7 bases align to TRBD1. This CDR3 has 15 amino acids. V gave up 4 bases and J gave up 3 bases; unmatched junction bases: 8. CDR1 is SEHNR, CDR2 FQNEAQ, per germline (reference sequence).

The V and J genes are TRBV18 and TRBJ2-7, with 7 bases matching TRBD1. The J segment lost 3 bases and the V segment lost 6 bases, leaving 8 bases of the junction unmatched. The CDR3 runs 14 residues. CDR1 is KGHSH and CDR2 is LQKENI in the germline V gene. Here the CDR3 reads CASSGGAGGYEQYF. CDR3 nucleotide sequence: TGTGCCAGCTCTGGGGGCGCAGGGGGCTACGAGCAGTACTTC.

V is TRBV23-1 and J is TRBJ2-7; D not resolved. TRBV23-1 is identified as an open reading frame with a role that is uncertain. Trimming stripped 3 bases from V and 7 bases from J, with 22 bases between. The length of the CDR3 is 16 residues. CDR3 sequence reads: CASSQAAIQPPREQYF. Here the CDR3 DNA reads TGCGCCAGCAGTCAGGCGGCCATACAACCCCCGAGGGAGCAGTACTTC.